The 8 T cell receptor beta chains reported below all come from one sample, sequenced in a study of T cells in Graves' hyperthyroidism and ophthalmopathy. TCR beta CDR3 regions were amplified from RNA transcripts. The primer set for the first-round RT-PCR of the TCR CDR3 was HTBI. TCRdb fed the multiplex PCR reads into MiXCR, producing one record per CDR3 protein. The table has about 290,000 distinct CDR3 sequences, about an eighth seen once. Sequencing was carried out using blood. Source of these receptors: a woman aged 30 to 39 with Graves' hyperthyroidism that later progressed to Graves' ophthalmopathy.

This clonotype was seen a few times. The V call is TRBV5-1, the J call TRBJ2-1, with 9 bases matching TRBD1. From germline, CDR1 is SGHRS and CDR2 YFSETQ. This CDR3 spans 15 amino acids. After removal of 4 bases from V and 7 bases from J, the junction contained 9 bases not matched to a gene. The DNA of the CDR3 is TGCGCCAGCAGCGTGCGGACAGGGGATCCTAATGAGCAGTTCTTC. Amino acids: CASSVRTGDPNEQFF.

Comment on this clonotype: A much larger clone lies one base from this, so it may be a read error. The V and J genes are TRBV24-1 and TRBJ2-5, with 11 bases lining up with TRBD2. Germline V gene sequence: CDR1 KGHDR, CDR2 SFDVKD. The CDR3 spans 15 residues. CDR3 sequence (DNA): TGTGCCACCAGTCGCGGGACTAGCGGACAAGAGATCCAGTACTTC. Amino acid sequence: CATSRGTSGQEIQYF.

This clonotype was recorded many times. The chain is built from TRBV7-9 and TRBJ2-1, with a tentative D call TRBD2 (5 bases). The CDR3 totals 17 residues. The V gene lost 3 bases and the J gene lost 0 bases, with 15 bases spanning the gap. Per germline, CDR1 SEHNR and CDR2 FQNEAQ (reference sequence). This chain's CDR3 is CASSLILAESSYNEQFF. In DNA, the CDR3 is TGTGCCAGCAGCTTGATTCTAGCAGAGAGCTCCTACAATGAGCAGTTCTTC.

The chain uses TRBV11-3 and TRBJ2-7; either TRBD1 or TRBD2 may fit D (5 bases each). V gave up 1 base and J gave up 1 base, with 11 bases separating them. The CDR3 has 15 amino acids. CDR1 is SGHNT and CDR2 is YENEEA in the germline V gene. The CDR3 DNA is TGTGCCAGCAGCTTAGTACAGGAGGCGTCCTACGAGCAGTACTTC. Its translation: CASSLVQEASYEQYF.

This rearrangement joins TRBV28 to TRBJ1-5, with D perhaps matching TRBD1 (6 bases). Germline values: CDR1 MDHEN, CDR2 SYDVKM. The CDR3 runs to 23 residues. The V and J ends lost 3 bases and 4 bases respectively, with 37 bases between them. In nucleotides, the CDR3 is TGTGCCAGCAGTTTTATCCCATGGGGGTCCGGGGCGCCACAGGGACTAAGAAATCAGCCCCAGCATTTT. Translation: CASSFIPWGSGAPQGLRNQPQHF.

Turning to this clonotype: One end of the junction varies from germline; a read error may be responsible. This rearrangement joins TRBV6-2 or TRBV6-3 to TRBJ1-1, with D unresolved. Germline V gene lookup returns CDR1 MNHEY and CDR2 SVGEGT. This CDR3 has 16 residues. DNA of the CDR3: TGTGCCAGCAGCCCCCGACCCGGAGAACTGAACGCTGAAGCTTTCTTT. Residues: CASSPRPGELNAEAFF.

This clonotype showed up many times. This rearrangement joins TRBV5-6 to TRBJ2-3; 16 bases map to TRBD2. Germline values: CDR1 SGHDT, CDR2 YYEEEE. The CDR3 is 20 residues long. J was trimmed by 4 bases and V by 3 bases; bases with no gene match: 14. The CDR3 protein is CASSWRGLAGGPDSPDTQYF. The DNA for the CDR3 is TGTGCCAGCAGCTGGCGGGGACTAGCGGGAGGGCCCGATTCCCCAGATACGCAGTATTTT.

The chain joins TRBV9 to TRBJ2-7; tentatively, D is TRBD2 (6 bases). The CDR3 runs 13 residues. Germline-derived CDR1 and CDR2 are SGDLS and YYNGEE. Deletions cut 0 bases from V and 3 bases from J, with 7 bases between. As DNA, the CDR3 is TGTGCCAGCAGCGTAGGGCGGGACTACGAGCAGTACTTC. Its protein product is CASSVGRDYEQYF.